Below, 14 T cell receptor beta chains from the same sample are listed, as sequenced in a study of blood T cell repertoires in COVID-19. The repertoire was sequenced with immunoSEQ multiplex PCR; TCRdb's copy has only in-frame clones and lacks some. The table has 25,000 to 30,000 clones, around four fifths seen once. Sequencing was carried out using peripheral blood. The receptors were gathered from a woman aged 65 to 85 with active or convalescent COVID-19.

The V and J genes are TRBV30 and TRBJ2-2; 9 positions match TRBD2. With 3 bases clipped from V and 3 bases from J, the junction kept 17 bases outside the gene matches. This CDR3 is built from 19 residues. From germline, CDR1 is GTSNPN and CDR2 SVGIG (reference sequence). The CDR3 sequence: CAWRGLGVAGDRYTGELFF. For the CDR3, the DNA is TGTGCCTGGAGGGGCCTCGGGGTAGCGGGGGATAGGTACACCGGGGAGCTGTTTTTT.

The J gene is TRBJ1-6, the V gene TRBV3-1 (or the pseudogene TRBV3-2); D not certain. Germline V gene data show CDR1 as LGHDT and CDR2 as YNNKEL (reference sequence). The ends were cut back, 4 bases at V and 0 bases at J, with 13 bases in the middle. There are 17 residues in the CDR3. CDR3 in amino acids: CASSLSPQSSYNSPLHF. CDR3 nucleotide sequence: TGTGCCAGCAGCCTAAGCCCCCAAAGCTCCTATAATTCACCCCTCCACTTT.

Only a few counts were recorded for this clone. The rearrangement links TRBV28 to TRBJ1-6; TRBD1 matches 11 bases. This CDR3 is 14 amino acids long. Germline-derived CDR1 and CDR2 are MDHEN and SYDVKM. With 3 bases clipped from V and 11 bases from J, the junction kept 3 bases outside the gene matches. CDR3 in amino acids: CASSFGTGGTPLHF. For the CDR3, the DNA is TGTGCCAGCAGTTTCGGGACAGGGGGAACACCCCTCCACTTT.

A note on this clone: A read error may account for a junction end that differs from germline. CDR3 bases: TGTGCCTGCAGCCGAGGCACTACCGCCTACGAGCAGTACTTC. It encodes CACSRGTTAYEQYF. The chain couples TRBV3-1 (or the pseudogene TRBV3-2) to TRBJ2-7; D unclear. CDR3 length: 14 residues. The germline CDR1 and CDR2 sequences are LGHDT and YNNKEL (reference sequence).

The chain couples TRBV19 to TRBJ2-3; TRBD2 aligns across 9 bases. CDR1 and CDR2 from the germline V gene are LNHDA and SQIVND (reference sequence). The CDR3 is 18 residues long. Germline trimming cut 6 bases from V and 1 base from J; bases unmatched to any gene: 14. CDR3 residues: CASRTSGILPTGTDTQYF. The CDR3 bases are TGTGCCAGTAGGACTAGCGGCATTTTGCCCACAGGCACAGATACGCAGTATTTT.

This clone was recorded once. The chain links TRBV15 to TRBJ2-3; TRBD2 matches at 8 bases. The CDR3 is 16 amino acids. CDR1 is LNHNV and CDR2 is YYDKDF in the germline V gene (reference sequence). V shed 0 bases, J shed 1 base, and the junction held 3 bases outside the gene matches. The CDR3 region is CATSRDRAGGTDTQYF. DNA for the CDR3: TGTGCCACCAGCAGAGATAGAGCGGGAGGCACAGATACGCAGTATTTT.

The chain recombines TRBV6-5 with TRBJ1-1; D may be TRBD1 (5 bases). Between the trimmed V and J ends, which lost 5 bases and 4 bases, there was a span of 14 bases. Germline V gene sequence: CDR1 MNHEY, CDR2 SVGAGI. The CDR3 is 14 residues long. DNA for the CDR3: TGTGCCAGCAGTCTATTGCAGGGAGGCACTGAAGCTTTCTTT. Translated: CASSLLQGGTEAFF.

This sequence joins TRBV5-5 and TRBJ2-5; 8 bases map to TRBD1. Unmatched junction bases numbered 12, after V lost 4 bases and J lost 4 bases. Germline assignment: CDR1 SGHKS and CDR2 YYEKEE (reference sequence). This CDR3 has 16 residues. The chain's CDR3 is CASSSDPRGQGETQYF. In nucleotides, the CDR3 is TGTGCCAGCAGCAGCGACCCCAGGGGGCAGGGAGAGACCCAGTACTTC.

V usage is TRBV18 and J usage is TRBJ1-1, with a weak D call TRBD1 (5 bases). CDR3 size: 14 residues. Looked up from germline, CDR1 is KGHSH and CDR2 is LQKENI. Trimming left V 6 bases short and J 5 bases short, with 16 bases between. CDR3 sequence (DNA): TGTGCCAGCTCTAACGAAGCGGGGGGAACTGAAGCTTTCTTT. Translating gives CASSNEAGGTEAFF.

The chain employs TRBV18 and TRBJ2-6; a possible D gene is TRBD1 (6 bases). CDR1 KGHSH and CDR2 LQKENI come from the germline V gene. This CDR3 has 14 amino acids. Trimming took 5 bases from V and 2 from J, leaving 7 bases between them. This chain's CDR3 is CASSGGAGANVLTF. The CDR3 coding sequence is TGTGCCAGCTCAGGGGGCGCTGGGGCCAACGTCCTGACTTTC. Full variable domain (remainder filled in from reference TRBV18 and TRBJ2-6): NAGVMQNPRHLVRRRGQEARLRCSPMKGHSHVYWYRQLPEEGLKFMVYLQKENIIDESGMPKERFSAEFPKEGPSILRIQQVVRGDSAAYFCASSGGAGANVLTFGAGSRLTVL.

This chain joins TRBV3-1 (or the pseudogene TRBV3-2) and TRBJ1-6; 10 bases are a match to TRBD1. The germline V gene encodes CDR1 LGHDT and CDR2 YNNKEL (reference sequence). There are 19 residues in the CDR3. V gave up 1 base and J gave up 9 bases; unmatched junction bases: 15. The CDR3 here is CASSQGGQGQWSNSSPLHF. Written as DNA, the CDR3 is TGTGCCAGCAGCCAAGGGGGACAGGGGCAATGGAGCAATAGTTCACCCCTCCACTTT.

This clone appeared once. The J gene is TRBJ2-7, the V gene TRBV7-2; 9 bases match TRBD1. Looked up from germline, CDR1 is SGHTA and CDR2 is FQGNSA. The CDR3 has 16 amino acids. Trimming took 6 bases from V and 5 from J; bases not matched to a gene: 14. The CDR3 DNA reads as TGTGCCAGCAGTTCCCGGGGGACCGGGACAGGGAACGAGCAGTACTTC. Translating it yields CASSSRGTGTGNEQYF.

Only a few counts were recorded for this clone. This chain connects TRBV5-1 to TRBJ1-1; D may be TRBD1 (6 bases). Germline-derived CDR1 and CDR2 are SGHRS and YFSETQ. The V end lost 3 bases, the J end lost 8 bases, and 14 bases lay between the germline ends. The CDR3 is 13 amino acids. This CDR3 reads CASSSSGQSEAFF. CDR3 bases: TGCGCCAGCAGCTCGAGCGGACAGAGCGAAGCTTTCTTT.

This clone was counted once. J is TRBJ2-3 and V is TRBV7-8, with TRBD2 matching 7 bases. The CDR3 extends over 16 amino acids. The germline V gene has CDR1 SGHVS and CDR2 FQNEAQ. V dropped 1 base and J dropped 0; count of bases not matched to a gene: 4. The CDR3 spells CASSLDRGVSTDTQYF. For the CDR3, the DNA is TGTGCCAGCAGCTTAGATCGGGGGGTTAGCACAGATACGCAGTATTTT.